A single sample gave rise to the 4 T cell receptor beta chains below, sequenced in a study. Via MiXCR, TCRdb re-called the 5' RACE reads, giving one row per CDR3 protein. The sample has tens of thousands of distinct CDR3 sequences; over 25% are singletons. Sequenced input: memory CD4+ T cells sorted from a lymph node. Specified subset: memory CD4+ T cells, CD4+CD45RO+CD25-. The source of these receptors is a female donor with breast cancer.

A few counts support this clonotype. The chain employs TRBV5-5 and TRBJ2-3, with D possibly matching TRBD1 (6 bases). Germline CDR1 SGHKS, CDR2 YYEKEE (reference sequence). The CDR3 totals 14 residues. The germline V and J ends were trimmed by 4 bases and 3 bases, with 12 bases remaining between them. CDR3 nucleotide sequence: TGTGCCAGCAGCCCGCCCAGGGGTACAGATACGCAGTATTTT. Its translation is CASSPPRGTDTQYF.

This clonotype was seen a handful of times. The chain has TRBV3-1 and TRBJ2-7; tentative D call: TRBD2 (5 bases). CDR1 is LGHDT, CDR2 YNNKEL, per germline (reference sequence). This CDR3 spans 14 amino acids. V was pared by 0 bases and J by 5 bases, with 11 bases between. The CDR3 coding sequence is TGTGCCAGCAGCCAAGAAGGCGGGTACAACGAGCAGTACTTC. It translates to CASSQEGGYNEQYF.

This clonotype showed up just a few times. The gene calls are TRBV6-1 and TRBJ1-2, with D perhaps TRBD1 (5 bases). Germline loops: CDR1 MNHNS, CDR2 SASEGT. The CDR3 runs 16 residues. The V gene lost 6 bases and the J gene lost 4 bases, with 21 bases spanning the gap. This CDR3 is CASSVSWESGLYGYTF. CDR3 in DNA: TGTGCCAGCAGCGTCTCCTGGGAGTCGGGACTCTATGGCTACACCTTC.

A word on this clonotype: This CDR3 fails to terminate in the conserved phenylalanine or tryptophan, so it likely reflects a read error. No DNA is shown, since the ends of the CDR3 on it are uncertain; the CDR3 is the one TCRdb lists. The genes are TRBV4-2 and TRBJ2-7; the DNA was not used to check the table's D call, TRBD1. The CDR3 numbers 11 amino acids, ends counted. Germline values: CDR1 LGHNA, CDR2 YNFKEQ. The CDR3 loop is CASSPAVAGRG.